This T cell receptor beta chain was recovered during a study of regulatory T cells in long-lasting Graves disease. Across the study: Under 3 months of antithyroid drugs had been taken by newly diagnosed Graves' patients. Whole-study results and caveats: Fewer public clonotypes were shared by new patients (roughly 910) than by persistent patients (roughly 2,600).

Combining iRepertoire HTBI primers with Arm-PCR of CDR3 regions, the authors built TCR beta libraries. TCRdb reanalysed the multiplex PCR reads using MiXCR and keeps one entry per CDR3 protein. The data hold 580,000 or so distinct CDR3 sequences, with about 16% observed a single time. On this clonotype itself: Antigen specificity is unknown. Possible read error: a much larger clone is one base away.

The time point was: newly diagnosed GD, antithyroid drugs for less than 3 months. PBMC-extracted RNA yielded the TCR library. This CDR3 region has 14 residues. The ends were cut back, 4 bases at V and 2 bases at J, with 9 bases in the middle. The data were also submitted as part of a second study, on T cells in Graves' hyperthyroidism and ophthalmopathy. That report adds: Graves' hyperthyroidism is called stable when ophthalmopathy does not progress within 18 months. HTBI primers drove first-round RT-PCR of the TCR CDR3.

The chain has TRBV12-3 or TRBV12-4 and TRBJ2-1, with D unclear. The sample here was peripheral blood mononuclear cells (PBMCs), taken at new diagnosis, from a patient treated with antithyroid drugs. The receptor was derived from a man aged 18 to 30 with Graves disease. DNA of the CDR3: TGTGCCAGCAGTTCTACTACTCCCTACAATGAGCAGTTCTTC. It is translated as CASSSTTPYNEQFF.